This passage covers 18 T cell receptor beta chains from one sample sequenced in a study of T-cell memory formation after mild COVID-19. TCRdb re-called the 5' RACE reads through MiXCR, storing one row per CDR3 protein. The sample lists more than 100,000 distinct CDR3 sequences; approximately 5.9% were seen once. Sequenced sample: PBMCs or a T cell subset sorted from them (not recorded which). These receptors came from an adult woman who had mild COVID-19 (a few samples of this study predate the infection). Cell type and time point are not known.

This clonotype was seen only a few times. The CDR3, as DNA: TGCGCCAGCAGCTTGAACGGGTATCAAGAGACCCAGTACTTC. As protein: CASSLNGYQETQYF. The chain carries TRBV5-1 and TRBJ2-5, with D unresolved. The CDR3 totals 14 residues. V lost 1 base and J 2 bases, leaving 9 bases between the germline ends. Looked up from germline, CDR1 is SGHRS and CDR2 is YFSETQ.

This clonotype was counted a few times. The gene calls are TRBV25-1 and TRBJ2-1; 9 bases are shared with TRBD2. In germline, CDR1 is MGHDK, CDR2 SYGVNS. This CDR3 is 17 amino acids long. With V trimmed by 1 base and J by 4 bases, 8 bases remained unmatched. The chain's CDR3 is CASSESGGGARYNEQFF. The CDR3 DNA follows: TGTGCCAGCAGTGAATCCGGCGGGGGGGCGAGGTACAATGAGCAGTTCTTC.

This clonotype was observed a handful of times. The chain employs TRBV4-2 and TRBJ1-5; D unresolved. V shed 0 bases and J shed 0 bases, with 12 bases lying between them. The length of the CDR3 is 17 residues. Per the germline V gene, CDR1 is LGHNA and CDR2 is YNFKEQ. CDR3 residues: CASSQDLGRVSNQPQHF. The DNA of the CDR3 is TGTGCCAGCAGCCAAGATCTCGGACGGGTTAGCAATCAGCCCCAGCATTTT.

This clonotype is medium-sized in the sample. V is TRBV20-1 and J is TRBJ2-1, with D possibly TRBD2 on 6 matching bases. Germline loops: CDR1 DFQATT, CDR2 SNEGSKA (reference sequence). The CDR3 runs to 12 residues. Trimming took off 7 bases at V and 5 bases at J, with 12 bases between the two ends. The CDR3 reads CSVRGRDNEQFF. The DNA for the CDR3 is TGCAGTGTGCGGGGCCGCGACAATGAGCAGTTCTTC.

The table lists this clonotype with many counts. V and J are TRBV9 and TRBJ2-3, with no clear D. The CDR3 covers 14 residues. The V gene's germline CDR1 is SGDLS and CDR2 YYNGEE. Trimming pared 0 bases from V and 3 bases from J, leaving 8 bases between. CDR3 nucleotide sequence: TGTGCCAGCAGCGTAGAGCTAGATACAGATACGCAGTATTTT. Amino acids: CASSVELDTDTQYF.

V gene TRBV11-2 combines with J gene TRBJ1-1; the D gene is possibly TRBD1 (6 bases). V was clipped by 0 bases and J by 5 bases, with 13 bases between them. Germline CDR1 and CDR2: SGHAT and FQNNGV. This CDR3 contains 15 residues. CDR3 nucleotide sequence: TGTGCCAGCAGCTTAGATGGCAGGGGATCAACTGAAGCTTTCTTT. Protein sequence: CASSLDGRGSTEAFF.

The chain couples TRBV24-1 to TRBJ2-1, with D hard to call. There are 14 residues in the CDR3. V was shortened by 4 bases and J by 5 bases, with 11 bases between the two germline ends. Looked up from germline, CDR1 is KGHDR and CDR2 is SFDVKD. The CDR3 coding sequence is TGTGCCACCAGTGACCCTACCATCGACAATGAGCAGTTCTTC. It yields the protein CATSDPTIDNEQFF.

This chain connects TRBV10-3 to TRBJ2-7, with 7 bases that match TRBD2. CDR3 length: 13 amino acids. V trimming: 7 bases; J trimming: 4 bases; junction bases outside the gene matches: 7. The germline gives CDR1 ENHRY, CDR2 SYGVKD. CDR3 sequence: CAIMGGRSYEQYF. The CDR3 DNA follows: TGTGCCATCATGGGCGGGAGATCGTACGAGCAGTACTTC.

The chain uses TRBV20-1 and TRBJ2-7; 8 bases are shared with TRBD2. CDR1 is DFQATT, CDR2 SNEGSKA, per germline (reference sequence). The CDR3 covers 14 residues. The V segment lost 5 bases and the J segment 9 bases; nucleotides outside the gene matches: 15. For the CDR3, the DNA is TGCAGTGCTGCCTCTGACGGGGGGGCGGTGGTGCAGTACTTC. Its translation: CSAASDGGAVVQYF.

The chain recombines TRBV7-8 with TRBJ1-3; 9 bases align to TRBD1. CDR3 length: 17 residues. CDR1 is SGHVS, CDR2 FQNEAQ, per germline. The V and J ends lost 3 bases and 0 bases, in that order; junction bases with no gene match: 6. The CDR3 DNA reads TGTGCCAGCAGCTTGGGACAGGGCCCCAACTCTGGAAACACCATATATTTT. It encodes CASSLGQGPNSGNTIYF.

This clonotype has at least ten counts. This chain links TRBV5-1 with TRBJ2-3; TRBD1 might be the D (6 bases). CDR1 SGHRS and CDR2 YFSETQ come from the germline V gene. This CDR3 is built from 17 residues. Trimming stripped 4 bases from V and 4 bases from J, with 22 bases between. CDR3 in DNA: TGCGCCAGCAGCCCGAAACAGGAGGAGTGGGGGCCAGATACGCAGTATTTT. This translates into CASSPKQEEWGPDTQYF.

This clonotype was seen ten or more times. The V gene is TRBV7-8, the J gene TRBJ2-7; tentatively, D is TRBD1 (6 bases). V dropped 4 bases and J dropped 5 bases, with 12 bases sitting between them. The CDR3 consists of 13 residues. Per the germline V gene, CDR1 is SGHVS and CDR2 is FQNEAQ. For the CDR3, the DNA is TGTGCCAGCAGCTCCGTACAGGGTGACGAGCAGTACTTC. Its protein product is CASSSVQGDEQYF.

The V and J genes are TRBV6-5 and TRBJ2-1, with 7 positions matching TRBD1. Germline values: CDR1 MNHEY, CDR2 SVGAGI. V lost 6 bases to trimming and J lost 4 bases; unmatched junction nucleotides: 3. The CDR3 loop spans 13 amino acids. The CDR3 bases are TGTGCCAGCAGGTTGGACAGGTACAATGAGCAGTTCTTC. Its translation: CASRLDRYNEQFF.

The table lists this clonotype with many counts. The chain uses TRBV29-1 and TRBJ1-1; 7 nucleotides match TRBD1. The length of the CDR3 is 11 residues. Trimming took 7 bases from V and 8 from J; bases not matched to a gene: 7. The germline V gene has CDR1 SQVTM and CDR2 ANQGSEA. The CDR3 loop is CSAERTGEAFF. The CDR3, as DNA: TGCAGCGCCGAAAGGACAGGAGAAGCTTTCTTT.

The sample holds a few counts of this clonotype. The V gene is TRBV7-2, the J gene TRBJ2-3, with D perhaps TRBD2 (7 bases). V lost 7 bases, J lost 0 bases, and 17 bases lay in between. This CDR3 contains 16 residues. The V gene's germline CDR1 is SGHTA and CDR2 FQGNSA. This CDR3 reads CASIKGGRPSTDTQYF. Written as DNA, the CDR3 is TGTGCCAGCATCAAGGGGGGGAGGCCTAGCACAGATACGCAGTATTTT. The variable domain in full, with the rest retrieved from reference TRBV7-2 and TRBJ2-3, is GAGVSQSPSNKVTEKGKDVELRCDPISGHTALYWYRQSLGQGLEFLIYFQGNSAPDKSGLPSDRFSAERTGGSVSTLTIQRTQQEDSAVYLCASIKGGRPSTDTQYFGPGTRLTVL.

In its sample, this clonotype was seen many times. The J gene is TRBJ2-3, the V gene TRBV5-1, with D perhaps being TRBD1 or TRBD2 (6 bases each). The CDR3 runs to 13 residues. Germline CDR1 SGHRS, CDR2 YFSETQ. V lost 3 bases and J lost 4, with 9 bases in between. This CDR3 reads CASSWGAADTQYF. CDR3 nucleotides: TGCGCCAGCAGCTGGGGGGCGGCAGATACGCAGTATTTT. Variable domain in full (rest from reference TRBV5-1 and TRBJ2-3): KAGVTQTPRYLIKTRGQQVTLSCSPISGHRSVSWYQQTPGQGLQFLFEYFSETQRNKGNFPGRFSGRQFSNSRSEMNVSTLELGDSALYLCASSWGAADTQYFGPGTRLTVL.

This clonotype was observed a handful of times. The chain combines TRBV4-1 with TRBJ2-7; TRBD2 is a possible D gene (6 bases). V was clipped by 4 bases and J by 3 bases, with 19 bases between them. The CDR3 runs 16 residues. Per the germline V gene, CDR1 is MGHRA and CDR2 is YSYEKL. The CDR3 nucleotides read TGCGCCAGCAGCCCCGAGGTCTGGCGGGATGTCTACGAGCAGTACTTC. The encoded protein is CASSPEVWRDVYEQYF.

J is TRBJ2-7 and V is TRBV7-9, with D unclear. Germline V lookup: CDR1 SEHNR, CDR2 FQNEAQ (reference sequence). V dropped 5 bases and J dropped 2 bases, with 10 bases sitting between them. This CDR3 is 13 amino acids long. CDR3 amino acids: CASSPIQAYEQYF. The CDR3, as DNA: TGTGCCAGCAGCCCGATTCAGGCCTACGAGCAGTACTTC.